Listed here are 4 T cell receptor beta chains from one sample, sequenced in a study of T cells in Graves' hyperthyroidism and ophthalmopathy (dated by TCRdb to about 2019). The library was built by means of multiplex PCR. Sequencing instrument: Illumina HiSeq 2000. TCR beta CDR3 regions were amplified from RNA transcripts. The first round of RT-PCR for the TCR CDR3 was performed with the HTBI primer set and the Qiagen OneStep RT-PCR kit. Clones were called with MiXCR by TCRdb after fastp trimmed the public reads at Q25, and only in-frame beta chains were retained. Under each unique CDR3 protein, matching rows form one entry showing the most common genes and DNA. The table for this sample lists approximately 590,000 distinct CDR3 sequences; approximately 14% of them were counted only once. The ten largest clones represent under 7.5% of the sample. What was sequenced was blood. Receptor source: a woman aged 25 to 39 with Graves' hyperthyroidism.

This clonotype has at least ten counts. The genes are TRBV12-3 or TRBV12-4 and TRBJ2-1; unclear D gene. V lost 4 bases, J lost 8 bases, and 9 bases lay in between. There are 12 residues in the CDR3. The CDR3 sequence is CASSSSSDEQFF. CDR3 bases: TGTGCCAGCAGTTCGTCATCCGATGAGCAGTTCTTC.

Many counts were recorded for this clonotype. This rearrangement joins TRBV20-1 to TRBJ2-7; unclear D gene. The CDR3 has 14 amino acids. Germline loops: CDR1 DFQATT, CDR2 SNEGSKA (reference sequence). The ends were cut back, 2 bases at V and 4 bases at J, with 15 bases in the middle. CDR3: CSARTPFGIYEQYF. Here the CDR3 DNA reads TGCAGTGCTAGAACCCCCTTTGGGATATACGAGCAGTACTTC.

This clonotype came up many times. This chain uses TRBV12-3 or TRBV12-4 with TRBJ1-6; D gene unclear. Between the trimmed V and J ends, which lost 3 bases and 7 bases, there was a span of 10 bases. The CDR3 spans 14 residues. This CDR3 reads CASSFRGRNSPLHF. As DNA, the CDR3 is TGTGCCAGCAGTTTTCGCGGGCGCAATTCACCCCTCCACTTT.

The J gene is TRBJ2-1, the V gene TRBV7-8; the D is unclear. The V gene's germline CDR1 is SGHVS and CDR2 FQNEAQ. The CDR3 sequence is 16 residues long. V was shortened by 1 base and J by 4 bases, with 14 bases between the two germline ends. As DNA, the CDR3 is TGTGCCAGCAGCTTAGTTCTCCACCGAGCGTACAATGAGCAGTTCTTC. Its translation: CASSLVLHRAYNEQFF.